The next 5 T cell receptor beta chains were all read from a single sample in a study of T cells in Graves' hyperthyroidism and ophthalmopathy. TCR beta CDR3 regions were amplified from RNA. During a first-round RT-PCR of the TCR CDR3, the HTBI primer set was used. TCRdb reprocessed the multiplex PCR reads via MiXCR and lists one record per CDR3 protein. Among approximately 490,000 distinct CDR3 sequences, about 20% were seen once, and the ten largest hold under 55%. The sequencing sample was made of blood. These receptors were collected from a woman in her 70s with Graves' ophthalmopathy.

This clonotype showed up many times. This rearrangement joins TRBV3-1 to TRBJ1-1, with D maybe TRBD1 (6 bases). The CDR3 totals 15 residues. The ends were cut back, 8 bases at V and 4 bases at J, with 20 bases in the middle. Per germline, CDR1 LGHDT and CDR2 YNNKEL (reference sequence). DNA of the CDR3: TGTGCCAGCGTCCGAAGGGCAGGGGCTGTCACTGAAGCTTTCTTT. Translating gives CASVRRAGAVTEAFF.

This clonotype has just a few counts. V and J are TRBV5-1 and TRBJ2-5; 7 nucleotides line up with TRBD1. V gave up 0 bases and J gave up 1 base; unmatched junction bases: 3. This CDR3 has 15 residues. CDR1 SGHRS and CDR2 YFSETQ come from the germline V gene. CDR3 sequence: CASSLGRGIQETQYF. Here the CDR3 DNA reads TGCGCCAGCAGCTTGGGCAGGGGGATCCAAGAGACCCAGTACTTC.

In its sample, this clonotype was seen a few times. The chain carries TRBV19 and TRBJ1-2, with 8 positions matching TRBD1. The V and J ends lost 3 bases and 4 bases, in that order; junction bases with no gene match: 7. The CDR3 length is 15 residues. CDR1 LNHDA and CDR2 SQIVND come from the germline V gene (reference sequence). The CDR3 nucleotides are TGTGCCAGTAGTATGGGCAGGGGGCGAGGCTATGGCTACACCTTC. This codes for CASSMGRGRGYGYTF.

V is TRBV27 and J is TRBJ2-7, with D hard to call. Between the trimmed V and J ends, which lost 7 bases and 4 bases, there was a span of 2 bases. The CDR3 runs to 9 residues. Germline V lookup: CDR1 MNHEY, CDR2 SMNVEV (reference sequence). The CDR3 DNA follows: TGTGCCAGCACTTACGAGCAGTACTTC. As protein: CASTYEQYF.

This clonotype showed up just a few times. The V and J genes are TRBV12-5 and TRBJ1-1; the D is unclear. V was shortened by 2 bases and J by 4 bases, with 8 bases between the two germline ends. Germline V CDR1 and CDR2: LGHNT, FRNRAP. The CDR3 has 13 residues. The CDR3 bases are TGTGCTAGTGGTTTGTCCAGGTTCACTGAAGCTTTCTTT. Protein product: CASGLSRFTEAFF.